This TCR beta chain was recovered during a study of T cell clonality in common variable immunodeficiency. Study-wide results and limits: T cell subpopulation sequencing would be needed to explain CVID clonality. Common variable immunodeficiency TCR beta sequences reportedly had fewer deletions and N-nucleotide insertions. Fewer TCRbeta clones were shared among CVID subjects than controls.

TCRdb's table, derived via immunoSEQ multiplex PCR, lists solely in-frame clones and lacks some. Singletons are absent from the sample, which has some 52,000 clones. Germline V CDR1 and CDR2: LGHNA, YNFKEQ. The CDR3 is 15 residues long. This clone was recorded at least ten times. Its antigen is unidentified. Germline is not matched at one junction end, which may reflect a read error. The read is 3 residues too short to cover the CDR3 end, so that end is filled in from the germline J gene. This clonotype was sampled from a person aged 18 to 75 in good health. The rearrangement uses TRBV4-2 and TRBJ1-2; D may be TRBD1 (6 bases). Sequencing was done on a sample of peripheral blood mononuclear cells. CDR3 DNA, as far as it was read: TGCGCCAGCAGCCAAGACGCGGGACACAACTATGGC. It is translated as CASSQDAGHNYG. The whole CDR3 sequence reads CASSQDAGHNYGYTF.